One and the same sample provided the 7 T cell receptor beta chains below, sequenced in a study of OX40 agonist ivuxolimab in advanced cancers. Sequencing used immunoSEQ multiplex PCR; TCRdb keeps in-frame clones, though not all of them. The sample has 150,000 to 170,000 clones, 85% to 95% seen once. Material: CD4+ or CD8+ T cells sorted from blood, obtained in a trial of the OX40 agonist ivuxolimab. The receptor set was obtained from an adult with an advanced solid tumor such as melanoma, head and neck, liver or kidney cancer.

This chain links TRBV5-4 with TRBJ2-7, with TRBD2 matching 9 bases. Germline trimming cut 3 bases from V and 1 base from J; bases unmatched to any gene: 14. Germline V gives CDR1 SGHNT, CDR2 YYREEE (reference sequence). The CDR3 is made up of 18 amino acids. CDR3 DNA sequence: TGTGCCAGCAGCTCGCGGGGGGGTAGCGGGGGCGAGTCCTACGAGCAGTACTTC. Protein product: CASSSRGGSGGESYEQYF. The whole variable domain, filled in from reference TRBV5-4 and TRBJ2-7, reads ETGVTQSPTHLIKTRGQQVTLRCSSQSGHNTVSWYQQALGQGPQFIFQYYREEENGRGNFPPRFSGLQFPNYSSELNVNALELDDSALYLCASSSRGGSGGESYEQYFGPGTRLTVT.

On this clone itself: This CDR3 is also generated by other DNA sequences in the sample. This chain joins TRBV5-8 and TRBJ2-7, with D possibly TRBD2 on 5 matching bases. V was clipped by 2 bases and J by 2 bases, with 11 bases between them. Germline CDR1 reads SGHTS; CDR2 reads YDEGEE. The CDR3 has 14 residues. The CDR3 DNA reads TGTGCCAGCAGCTTAGGAGGATTGGCCTACGAGCAGTACTTC. Protein: CASSLGGLAYEQYF.

The rearrangement uses TRBV5-8 and TRBJ1-1, with TRBD1 as a possible D gene (5 bases). From germline, CDR1 is SGHTS and CDR2 YDEGEE. V lost 2 bases to trimming and J lost 1 base, with 15 bases between them. The CDR3 totals 16 residues. The CDR3 spells CASSFKTSGRNTEAFF. DNA of the CDR3: TGTGCCAGCAGCTTTAAGACGTCGGGGCGGAACACTGAAGCTTTCTTT.

This chain links TRBV7-2 with TRBJ2-2; D might be TRBD1 (7 bases). V was clipped by 4 bases and J by 7 bases, with 10 bases between them. CDR1 is SGHTA, CDR2 FQGNSA, per germline. The length of the CDR3 is 13 residues. The CDR3 DNA reads TGTGCCAGCAGCTATCAGGGGGGCGGGGAGCTGTTTTTT. Amino acids: CASSYQGGGELFF.

V and J are TRBV27 and TRBJ2-3, with D tentatively TRBD1 or TRBD2 (7 bases each). From germline, CDR1 is MNHEY and CDR2 SMNVEV (reference sequence). Trimming pared 6 bases from V and 1 base from J, leaving 23 bases between. The CDR3 totals 18 residues. DNA of the CDR3: TGTGCCAGCAGCCCCCCAAGACAGGGACTATTCCGCACAGATACGCAGTATTTT. It is translated as CASSPPRQGLFRTDTQYF.

The V and J genes are TRBV9 and TRBJ1-6; no reliable D call. Trimming pared 7 bases from V and 5 bases from J, leaving 13 bases between. This CDR3 is 14 amino acids long. Germline values: CDR1 SGDLS, CDR2 YYNGEE. As DNA, the CDR3 is TGTGCCAGCTCCCGAACTAGGGATAATTCACCCCTCCACTTT. It yields the protein CASSRTRDNSPLHF.

About this clone: One end of the junction fails to match germline, which may point to a read error. The chain joins TRBV5-4 to TRBJ2-7; 10 nucleotides line up with TRBD1. The CDR3 spans 15 residues. Germline V gene sequence: CDR1 SGHNT, CDR2 YYREEE (reference sequence). CDR3 protein: CASRLDRGVPYEQYF. The CDR3 DNA reads TGTGCCAGCAGGTTGGACAGGGGGGTCCCCTACGAGCAGTACTTC.